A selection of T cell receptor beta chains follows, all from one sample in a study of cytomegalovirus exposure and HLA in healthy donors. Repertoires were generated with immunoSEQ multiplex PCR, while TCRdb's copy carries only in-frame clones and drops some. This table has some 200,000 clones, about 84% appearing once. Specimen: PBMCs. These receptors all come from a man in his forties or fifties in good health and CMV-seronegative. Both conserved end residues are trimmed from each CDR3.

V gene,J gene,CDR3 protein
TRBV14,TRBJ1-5,ASSRDNNQPQH
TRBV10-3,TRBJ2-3,AISDRAGADTQY
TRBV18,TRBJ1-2,ASSPDGNYGYT
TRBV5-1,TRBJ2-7,ASSLVAEGYEQY
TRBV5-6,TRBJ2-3,ASSLPQRGGADTQY
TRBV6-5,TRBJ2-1,ASSYSIGQGRGEQF
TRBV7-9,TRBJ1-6,ASSSLTGGLGAPLH
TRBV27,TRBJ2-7,ASTPSEGRFSEQY
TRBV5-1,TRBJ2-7,ASSNGQAYEQY
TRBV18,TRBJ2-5,ASSPTGTGGRETQY
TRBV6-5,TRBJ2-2,ATSRGNTGELF
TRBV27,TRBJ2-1,ASTRSGGSNEQF
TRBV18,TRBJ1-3,ASSPQAGSGNTIY
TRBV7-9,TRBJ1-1,ASSLAQKQGIRGTEAF
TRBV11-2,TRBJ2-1,ASSQMGAVNEQF
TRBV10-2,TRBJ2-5,ASSLPLAGGKLSETQY
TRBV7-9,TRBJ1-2,ASSLGAGSDYGYT
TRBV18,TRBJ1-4,ASSPFQGRDNEKLF
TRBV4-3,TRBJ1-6,ASSLLSRLRSPLH
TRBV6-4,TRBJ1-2,ASNKGWGVYGYT
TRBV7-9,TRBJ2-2,ASSLPGQGNTGELF
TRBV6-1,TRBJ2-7,ASSEVSTGIYEQY
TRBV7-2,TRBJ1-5,ASSSGQGYQPQH
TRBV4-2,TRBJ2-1,ASSPWAGGREEQF
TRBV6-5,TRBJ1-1,ASRLDRDGTEAF
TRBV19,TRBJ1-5,ASSIEWTAYQPQH
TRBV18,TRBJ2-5,ASSPLGQETQY
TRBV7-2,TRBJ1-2,ASSAQQGYYGYT
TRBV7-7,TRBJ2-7,ASSLDREYEQH
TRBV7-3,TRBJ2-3,ASSSGGRDTQY
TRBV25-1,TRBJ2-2,ASSPRDREAGELF
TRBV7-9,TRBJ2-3,ASSSTRDRVSTDTQY
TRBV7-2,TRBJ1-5,ASSSTGNSNQPQH
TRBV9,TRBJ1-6,ASSVGGQGGSPLH
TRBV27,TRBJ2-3,ASSGFGGAGTDTQY
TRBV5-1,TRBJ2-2,ASSLEGADTGELF
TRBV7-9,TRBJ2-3,ASILGAGLTDTQY
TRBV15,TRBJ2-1,ATSKTVQPYNEQF
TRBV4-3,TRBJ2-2,ASSQETGGFNTGELF
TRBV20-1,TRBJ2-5,SATGGETQY
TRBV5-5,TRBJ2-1,ASSLLTSNEQF
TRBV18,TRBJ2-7,ASSPRDRIFYEQY
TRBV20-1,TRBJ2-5,SATEETQY
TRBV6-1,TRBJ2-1,ASSEGQGWNEQF
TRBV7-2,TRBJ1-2,ASSLGTGGVTSYGYT
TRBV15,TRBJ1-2,ATSRDEGTGNYGYT
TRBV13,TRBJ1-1,ASSFGDRTNTEAF
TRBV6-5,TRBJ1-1,ASSRGRFTEAF
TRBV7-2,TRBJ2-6,ASSPSGANVLT
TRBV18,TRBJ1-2,ASSPTADYGYT
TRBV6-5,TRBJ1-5,ASRQGVTQPQH
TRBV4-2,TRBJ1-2,ASSQATGGGDYGYT
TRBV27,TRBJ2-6,ASSMDGLGPGANVLT
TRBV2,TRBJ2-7,ASTTDRGTEQY
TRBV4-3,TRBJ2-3,ASSQVRGADTQY
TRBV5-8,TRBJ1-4,ASSLGEMAQNEKLF
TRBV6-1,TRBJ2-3,ASTLSGGTDTQY